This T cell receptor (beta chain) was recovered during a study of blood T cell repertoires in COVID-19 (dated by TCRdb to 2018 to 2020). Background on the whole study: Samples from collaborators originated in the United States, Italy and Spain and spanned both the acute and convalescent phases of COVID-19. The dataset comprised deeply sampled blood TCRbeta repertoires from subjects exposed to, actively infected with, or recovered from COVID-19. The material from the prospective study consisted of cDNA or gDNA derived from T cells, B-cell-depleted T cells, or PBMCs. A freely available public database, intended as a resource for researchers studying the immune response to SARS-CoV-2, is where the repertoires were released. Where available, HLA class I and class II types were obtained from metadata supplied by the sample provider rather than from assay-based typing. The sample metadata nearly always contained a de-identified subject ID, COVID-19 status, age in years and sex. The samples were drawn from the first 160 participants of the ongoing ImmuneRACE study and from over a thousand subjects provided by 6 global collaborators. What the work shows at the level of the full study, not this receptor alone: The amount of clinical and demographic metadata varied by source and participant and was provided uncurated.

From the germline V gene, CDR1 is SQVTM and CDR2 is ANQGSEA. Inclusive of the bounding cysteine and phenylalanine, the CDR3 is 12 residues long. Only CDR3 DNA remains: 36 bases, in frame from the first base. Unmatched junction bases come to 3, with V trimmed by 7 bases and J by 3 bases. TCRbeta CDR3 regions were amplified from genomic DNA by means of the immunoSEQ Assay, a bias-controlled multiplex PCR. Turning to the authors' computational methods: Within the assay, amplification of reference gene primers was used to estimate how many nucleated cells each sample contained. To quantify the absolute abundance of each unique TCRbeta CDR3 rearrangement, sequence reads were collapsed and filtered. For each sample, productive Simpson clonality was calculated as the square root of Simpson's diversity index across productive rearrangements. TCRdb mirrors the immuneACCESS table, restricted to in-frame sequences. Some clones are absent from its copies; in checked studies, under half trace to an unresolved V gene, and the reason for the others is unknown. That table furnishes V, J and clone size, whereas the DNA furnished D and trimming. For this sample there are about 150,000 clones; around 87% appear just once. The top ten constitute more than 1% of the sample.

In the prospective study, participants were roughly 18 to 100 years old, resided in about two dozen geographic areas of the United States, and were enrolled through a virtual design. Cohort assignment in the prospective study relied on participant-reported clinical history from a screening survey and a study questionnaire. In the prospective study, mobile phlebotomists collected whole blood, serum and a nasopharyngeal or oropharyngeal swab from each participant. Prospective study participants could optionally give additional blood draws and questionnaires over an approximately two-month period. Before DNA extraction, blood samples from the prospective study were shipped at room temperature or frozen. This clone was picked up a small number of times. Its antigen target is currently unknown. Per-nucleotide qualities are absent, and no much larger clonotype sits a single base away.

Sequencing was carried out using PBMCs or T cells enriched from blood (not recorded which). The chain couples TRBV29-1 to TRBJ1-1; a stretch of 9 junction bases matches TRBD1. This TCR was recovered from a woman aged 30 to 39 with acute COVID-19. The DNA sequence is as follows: TGCAGCGGAAACAGGGGGCACACTGAAGCTTTCTTT. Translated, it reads CSGNRGHTEAFF.